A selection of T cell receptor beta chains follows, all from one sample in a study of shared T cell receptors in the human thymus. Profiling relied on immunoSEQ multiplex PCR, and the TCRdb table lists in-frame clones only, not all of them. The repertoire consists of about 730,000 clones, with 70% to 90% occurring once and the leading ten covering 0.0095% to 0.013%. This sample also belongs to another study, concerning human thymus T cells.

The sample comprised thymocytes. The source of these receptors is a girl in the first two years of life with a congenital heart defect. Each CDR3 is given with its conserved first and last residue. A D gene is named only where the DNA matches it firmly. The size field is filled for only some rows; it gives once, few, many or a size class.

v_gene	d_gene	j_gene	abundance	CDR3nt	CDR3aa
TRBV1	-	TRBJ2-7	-	TGCACCAGCAGCCGGAGGGCCGGGGGGTGCTCCTACGAGCAGTACTTC	CTSSRRAGGCSYEQYF
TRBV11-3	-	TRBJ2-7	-	TGTGCCAGCAGCTTAGGTCCGGGGAACGAGCAGTACTTC	CASSLGPGNEQYF
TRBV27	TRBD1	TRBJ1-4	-	TGTGCCAGCAGGTTGGGACAGCAAAACTCCAATGAAAAACTGTTTTTT	CASRLGQQNSNEKLFF
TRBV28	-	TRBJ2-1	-	TGTGCCAGCAGTTTGCGGAGGGCTTTGGGCAATGAGCAGTTCTTC	CASSLRRALGNEQFF
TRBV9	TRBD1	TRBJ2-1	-	TGTGCCAGCAGCGCTCGAACGGACAGGGGGCCGGGGGTGATCGAGTGCAATGAGCAGTTCTTC	CASSARTDRGPGVIECNEQFF
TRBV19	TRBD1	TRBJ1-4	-	TGTGCCGTCCGGGACAGCGAAAATGAAAAACTGTTTTTT	CAVRDSENEKLFF
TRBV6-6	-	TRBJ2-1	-	TGTGCCAGCAGTCGACAGTCTCTCTACAATGAGCAGTTCTTC	CASSRQSLYNEQFF
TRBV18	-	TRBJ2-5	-	TGTGCCAGCTCACCACTTTCAGGGCAAGAGACCCAGTACTTC	CASSPLSGQETQYF
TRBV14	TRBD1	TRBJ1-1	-	TGTGCCAGCAGCTTTCCACGGGGGACAGCGAACACTGAAGCTTTCTTT	CASSFPRGTANTEAFF
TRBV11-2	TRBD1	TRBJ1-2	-	TGTGCCAGCAGCGCTAATTCCACAGGGGGGAATGGCTACACCTTC	CASSANSTGGNGYTF
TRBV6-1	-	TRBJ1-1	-	TGTGCCAGCAGTGAAGCGCTTGGCCCCCTGAAAGCTTTCTTT	CASSEALGPLKAFF
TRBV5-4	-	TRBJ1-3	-	TGTGCCAGCAGCGCCCGATTGACGCAGGGAGTAGGAGGGTCAAACACCATATATTTT	CASSARLTQGVGGSNTIYF
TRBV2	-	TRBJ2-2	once	TGTGCCAGCAGTGAAGCGCGGGCGGCCGGGGAGCTGTTTTTT	CASSEARAAGELFF
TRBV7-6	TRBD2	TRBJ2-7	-	TGTGCCAGCAGCTTAGCTCTAGCGGGGTCCTACGAGCAGTACTTC	CASSLALAGSYEQYF
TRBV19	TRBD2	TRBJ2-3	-	TGTGCCAGTAGTCCTCCTTCTAGCGGGAGCACAGATACGCAGTATTTT	CASSPPSSGSTDTQYF
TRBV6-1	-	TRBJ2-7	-	TGTGCCAGCAGTTCGTCAACTCTCGGCGAGCAGTACTTC	CASSSSTLGEQYF
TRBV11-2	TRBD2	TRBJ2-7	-	TGTGCCAGCAGCTTAGTTCGCGGGGGGGCCCCCCAGCCCTACGAGCAGTACTTC	CASSLVRGGAPQPYEQYF
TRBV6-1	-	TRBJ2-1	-	TGTGCCAGCAGTATAAAGCCGGGTGAGCAGTTCTTC	CASSIKPGEQFF
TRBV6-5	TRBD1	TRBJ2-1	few	TGTGCCAGCAGTTTCCAAGGGACAGGGTCTTTCAATGAGCAGTTCTTC	CASSFQGTGSFNEQFF
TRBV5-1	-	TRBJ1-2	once	TGCGCCAGCAGCTTGAGGTACAGAACCTATGGCTACACCTTC	CASSLRYRTYGYTF
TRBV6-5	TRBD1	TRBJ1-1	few	TGTGCCAGCAGTCTCAAACAGGGGGCGGACACTGAAGCTTTCTTT	CASSLKQGADTEAFF
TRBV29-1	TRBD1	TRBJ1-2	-	TGCAGCGCACCCAGACAGGGGGCACTAGATGGCTACACCTTC	CSAPRQGALDGYTF
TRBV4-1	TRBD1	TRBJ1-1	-	TGCGCCAGCAGCCCCCCCGAGACAGGGAAGGCTGAAGCTTTCTTT	CASSPPETGKAEAFF
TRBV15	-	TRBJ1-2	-	TGTGCCACCAGCAGAGCTCGGGGTGGGGAGGGCTACACCTTC	CATSRARGGEGYTF
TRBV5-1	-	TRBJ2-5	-	TGCGCCAGCAGCTTAGAATGGAGGGGATCAGAGACCCAGTACTTC	CASSLEWRGSETQYF
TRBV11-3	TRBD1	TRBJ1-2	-	TGTGCCAGCAGCTTAGATAGAGAGGGGGCTAAGGACTATGGCTACACCTTC	CASSLDREGAKDYGYTF
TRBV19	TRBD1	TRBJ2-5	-	TGTGCCAGTAGTGGACAGGGCGTACAAGAGACCCAGTACTTC	CASSGQGVQETQYF
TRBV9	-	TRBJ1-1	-	TGTGCCAGCAGCGTATCTCAGGGCCCAACATGGGACACTGAAGCTTTCTTT	CASSVSQGPTWDTEAFF
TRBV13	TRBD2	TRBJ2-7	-	TGTGCCAGCAGCCTAAAGGTGGGTGGGGGGGTCGCCTCCTACGAGCAGTACTTC	CASSLKVGGGVASYEQYF
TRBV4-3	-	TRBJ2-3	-	TGCGCCAGCAGCCAAGACTGGGCTAGCCCAACAGATACGCAGTATTTT	CASSQDWASPTDTQYF
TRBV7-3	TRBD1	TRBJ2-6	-	TGTGCCAGCAGCCCCGAGGGACAGGTAACATCTGGGGCCAACGTCCTGACTTTC	CASSPEGQVTSGANVLTF
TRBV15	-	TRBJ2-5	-	TGTGCCACCAGCAGAGATCCGCGGGCAGGGACCCAGTACTTC	CATSRDPRAGTQYF
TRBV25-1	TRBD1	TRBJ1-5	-	TGTGCCAGCAGTGGTGAGGACAGGGGGAATCAGCCCCAGCATTTT	CASSGEDRGNQPQHF
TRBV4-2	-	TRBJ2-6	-	TGTGCCAGCAGCCAAGAAGGCCCCCTTGGCGGGGCAAACTCTGGGGCCAACGTCCTGACTTTC	CASSQEGPLGGANSGANVLTF
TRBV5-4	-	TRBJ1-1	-	TGTGCCAGCAGCCCAGGGCCGAACACTGAAGCTTTCTTT	CASSPGPNTEAFF